These 17 T cell receptor beta chains share one sample of origin, sequenced in a study of T cell responses to AZD1222 COVID-19 vaccine. TCRdb's copy holds only in-frame clones and misses some; the assay was immunoSEQ multiplex PCR. The table shows around 120,000 clones, with approximately 86% occurring only once. The sample was peripheral blood, taken 28 days after the second AZD1222 dose. The receptor source for this set is an adult who received the AZD1222 COVID-19 vaccine.

The chain links TRBV27 to TRBJ2-7; D possibly corresponds to TRBD2 (5 bases). The ends were cut back, 2 bases at V and 1 base at J, with 9 bases in the middle. The CDR3 spans 14 residues. CDR1 is MNHEY, CDR2 SMNVEV, per germline (reference sequence). The chain's CDR3 is CASSLGSESYEQYF. The DNA of the CDR3 is TGTGCCAGCAGTTTAGGTAGCGAATCCTACGAGCAGTACTTC.

The CDR3 coding sequence is TGTGCCAGCAGCAATCCCGGGGGCAACTATGGCTACACCTTC. It is translated as CASSNPGGNYGYTF. This chain links TRBV7-2 with TRBJ1-2, with D possibly matching TRBD1 (6 bases). The CDR3 has 14 residues. V lost 5 bases to trimming and J lost 2 bases, with 12 bases between them. Germline CDR1 reads SGHTA; CDR2 reads FQGNSA.

This rearrangement joins TRBV6-2 or TRBV6-3 to TRBJ1-2; TRBD1 might be the D (6 bases). Trimming left V 2 bases short and J 4 bases short, with 11 bases between. The CDR3 length is 14 residues. Per germline, CDR1 MNHEY and CDR2 SVGEGT. The CDR3 here is CASSYGGRTYGYTF. The CDR3 DNA reads TGTGCCAGCAGTTACGGGGGCAGGACCTATGGCTACACCTTC.

This CDR3 is CASSLEPGSYGYTF. CDR3 nucleotide sequence: TGCGCCAGCAGCTTGGAACCAGGGAGCTATGGCTACACCTTC. The chain joins TRBV5-1 to TRBJ1-2; weak D call: TRBD1 (5 bases). This CDR3 is built from 14 residues. V lost 0 bases, J lost 4 bases, and 10 bases lay in between. CDR1 and CDR2 from the germline V gene are SGHRS and YFSETQ.

The chain is built from TRBV7-2 and TRBJ2-7, with 8 bases identical to TRBD1. The length of the CDR3 is 14 residues. The V segment lost 3 bases and the J segment 4 bases; nucleotides outside the gene matches: 5. Looked up from germline, CDR1 is SGHTA and CDR2 is FQGNSA. CDR3 coding DNA: TGTGCCAGCAGCTTGTCCAGGGGGCTATACGAGCAGTACTTC. Translating gives CASSLSRGLYEQYF.

DNA for the CDR3: TGTGCCAGCAGTTACCTACACAGCTCCTATAATTCACCCCTCCACTTT. Amino acid sequence: CASSYLHSSYNSPLHF. The rearrangement joins TRBV6-5 to TRBJ1-6; D remains ambiguous. V was pared by 2 bases and J by 0 bases, with 8 bases between. The germline V gene has CDR1 MNHEY and CDR2 SVGAGI. This CDR3 is 16 amino acids long.

The V call is TRBV7-2, the J call TRBJ1-4, with D unresolved. This CDR3 has 12 residues. V lost 4 bases to trimming and J lost 5 bases, with 5 bases between them. CDR1 and CDR2 from the germline V gene are SGHTA and FQGNSA. DNA for the CDR3: TGTGCCAGCAGCTCACCCAATGAAAAACTGTTTTTT. This codes for CASSSPNEKLFF.

The chain uses TRBV5-1 and TRBJ2-7; D not resolved. CDR3 length equals 14 residues. Trimming left V 0 bases short and J 6 bases short, with 13 bases between. Germline lookup yields CDR1 SGHRS and CDR2 YFSETQ. CDR3 loop: CASSLDQGLAEQYF. CDR3 nucleotide sequence: TGCGCCAGCAGCTTGGATCAAGGGCTGGCCGAGCAGTACTTC. Supplemented by reference TRBV5-1 and TRBJ2-7, the full variable domain reads KAGVTQTPRYLIKTRGQQVTLSCSPISGHRSVSWYQQTPGQGLQFLFEYFSETQRNKGNFPGRFSGRQFSNSRSEMNVSTLELGDSALYLCASSLDQGLAEQYFGPGTRLTVT.

The rearrangement uses TRBV9 and TRBJ2-7; D unclear. Germline V CDR1 and CDR2: SGDLS, YYNGEE. This CDR3 is built from 16 residues. The germline V and J ends were trimmed by 4 bases and 2 bases, with 19 bases remaining between them. CDR3 nucleotides: TGTGCCAGCAGCCAAAATCGGCAGGCTTCAACCTACGAGCAGTACTTC. Protein product: CASSQNRQASTYEQYF.

This clone has only one observation. The genes are TRBV6-5 and TRBJ1-2; the match to TRBD1 covers 7 bases. The junction had 6 bases not matched to a gene; V was cut back by 5 bases and J by 0 bases. Germline V gene lookup returns CDR1 MNHEY and CDR2 SVGAGI. This CDR3 contains 15 residues. CDR3 in DNA: TGTGCCAGCAGTCCCCTCGGGACAGCTAACTATGGCTACACCTTC. It is translated as CASSPLGTANYGYTF.

The V and J genes are TRBV18 and TRBJ2-1; D remains unclear. There are 15 residues in the CDR3. CDR1 is KGHSH, CDR2 LQKENI, per germline. V lost 2 bases, J lost 2 bases, and 10 bases lay in between. CDR3 DNA: TGTGCCAGCTCACCATCTGGGGATGCCTACAATGAGCAGTTCTTC. It is translated as CASSPSGDAYNEQFF.

The V and J genes are TRBV25-1 and TRBJ2-3; 7 bases line up with TRBD1. This CDR3 contains 14 residues. Per germline, CDR1 MGHDK and CDR2 SYGVNS. Trimming removed 2 bases from V and 4 bases from J; junction bases left unmatched: 3. Here the CDR3 DNA reads TGTGCCAGCAGTGAAGACAGGGAAGCAGATACGCAGTATTTT. Amino acid sequence: CASSEDREADTQYF.

This clone was detected once. The CDR3 sequence: CASSLTSTSGLRELFF. The CDR3 DNA follows: TGTGCCAGCAGCCTAACGAGTACTAGCGGGCTAAGGGAGCTGTTTTTT. V gene TRBV4-2 combines with J gene TRBJ2-2, with 9 bases matching TRBD2. The CDR3 has 16 residues. Germline V gene sequence: CDR1 LGHNA, CDR2 YNFKEQ. V lost 4 bases to trimming and J lost 9 bases; unmatched junction nucleotides: 12.

This rearrangement joins TRBV6-5 to TRBJ2-1, with TRBD2 as a possible D gene (7 bases). Looked up from germline, CDR1 is MNHEY and CDR2 is SVGAGI. The CDR3 totals 14 residues. Trimming cost V 2 bases and J 5 bases, with 10 bases left between them. The CDR3 protein is CASSYRGGHNEQFF. The CDR3 region has the DNA TGTGCCAGCAGTTACCGCGGGGGCCACAATGAGCAGTTCTTC.

The chain combines TRBV15 with TRBJ2-1; 10 nucleotides agree with TRBD2. The V segment lost 4 bases and the J segment 4 bases; nucleotides outside the gene matches: 7. Germline CDR1 is LNHNV and CDR2 is YYDKDF (reference sequence). This CDR3 contains 16 residues. For the CDR3, the DNA is TGTGCCACCAGCATAGGGTATAGCGGGAGGTACAATGAGCAGTTCTTC. This codes for CATSIGYSGRYNEQFF.

The V and J genes are TRBV27 and TRBJ1-6; D may be TRBD1 (5 bases). Germline-derived CDR1 and CDR2 are MNHEY and SMNVEV (reference sequence). The CDR3 spans 16 residues. The V end lost 2 bases, the J end lost 7 bases, and 15 bases lay between the germline ends. The CDR3, as DNA: TGTGCCAGCAGTTTAGTCAGGGCCGATCGGAATTCACCCCTCCACTTT. Translating it yields CASSLVRADRNSPLHF.

This chain joins TRBV7-2 and TRBJ2-7, with 10 bases identical to TRBD2. V lost 3 bases and J lost 4; bases outside the gene matches: 6. The CDR3 length is 15 residues. Germline V gene lookup returns CDR1 SGHTA and CDR2 FQGNSA. The CDR3 protein is CASSFGAGGPYEQYF. CDR3 coding DNA: TGTGCCAGCAGCTTTGGAGCGGGAGGGCCGTACGAGCAGTACTTC. Variable domain in full (rest from reference TRBV7-2 and TRBJ2-7): GAGVSQSPSNKVTEKGKDVELRCDPISGHTALYWYRQSLGQGLEFLIYFQGNSAPDKSGLPSDRFSAERTGGSVSTLTIQRTQQEDSAVYLCASSFGAGGPYEQYFGPGTRLTVT.